This TCR beta chain emerged from a study of blood T cells in healthy people across ages. Sample-barcoded 5' priming and a J-beta primer mix drove a second PCR of roughly 6 to 12 cycles. TCRdb reanalysed the 5' RACE reads using MiXCR and keeps one entry per CDR3 protein. The sample gives around 320,000 distinct CDR3 sequences, around 29% of which show up once; approximately 28% is in the top ten. Per the germline V gene, CDR1 is SGHTA and CDR2 is FQGNSA. The CDR3 runs 13 residues. Between the trimmed V and J ends, which lost 8 bases and 0 bases, there was a span of 8 bases. The chain recombines TRBV7-2 with TRBJ2-1; unclear D gene. Sequencing was done on a sample of blood. This sequence was found in a woman in her 70s in good health. DNA for the CDR3: TGTGCCAGCGGGTTGAACTCCTACAATGAGCAGTTCTTC. It specifies CASGLNSYNEQFF.